This entry lists 23 T cell receptor beta chains sequenced from one sample in a study of cytomegalovirus exposure and HLA in healthy donors (dated by TCRdb to about 2017). Preparation of the library involved the immunoSEQ multiplex PCR assay. The multiplex PCR relied on a mix of 60 forward primers for TCR Vbeta segments and 13 reverse primers for TCR Jbeta segments. TCRdb limited this immuneACCESS table to in-frame rearrangements with V and J called. A share of clones is missing; checked studies link under half to unresolved V genes, and the rest is unexplained. The sample includes fewer than 150,000 clones, with around 85% observed a single time. The ten largest clones add up to 6% to 8% of the sample. The sequenced sample was PBMCs. These receptors originate from a woman in her twenties or thirties in good health and CMV-seropositive.

The J gene is TRBJ2-3, the V gene TRBV9, with D possibly TRBD2 on 6 matching bases. The CDR3 sequence is 14 residues long. Germline-derived CDR1 and CDR2 are SGDLS and YYNGEE. V dropped 0 bases and J dropped 5 bases, with 10 bases sitting between them. The CDR3 bases are TGTGCCAGCAGCGTAGGCCGGGGGATAGATACGCAGTATTTT. As protein: CASSVGRGIDTQYF.

The chain carries TRBV7-2 and TRBJ2-5; no firm D call. The J call may be in error: the DNA end matches TRBJ2-7 better. The CDR3 length is 11 residues. CDR1 and CDR2 (germline): SGHTA, FQGNSA. CDR3 in amino acids: CASSQISEQYF. CDR3 in DNA: TGTGCCAGCAGCCAGATTAGCGAGCAGTACTTC.

The genes are TRBV4-1 and TRBJ1-6; 8 positions agree with TRBD1. V was pared by 0 bases and J by 9 bases, with 4 bases of the junction left unmatched. The CDR3 totals 15 residues. Germline V CDR1 and CDR2: MGHRA, YSYEKL. The CDR3 loop reads CASSQDQGASSPLHF. DNA of the CDR3: TGCGCCAGCAGCCAAGATCAGGGGGCGTCTTCACCCCTCCACTTT.

The V gene is TRBV28, the J gene TRBJ2-4; 8 nucleotides agree with TRBD1. CDR3 size: 19 residues. CDR1 is MDHEN, CDR2 SYDVKM, per germline. Losses at the gene ends were 4 bases for V and 1 base for J; bases not matched to a gene: 15. The CDR3 nucleotides are TGTGCCAGCAGTTCCTCCTCCTTAACAGGGGGGAGGGCCAAAAACATTCAGTACTTC. It codes for CASSSSSLTGGRAKNIQYF. Full variable domain (rest looked up from reference TRBV28 and TRBJ2-4): DVKVTQSSRYLVKRTGEKVFLECVQDMDHENMFWYRQDPGLGLRLIYFSYDVKMKEKGDIPEGYSVSREKKERFSLILESASTNQTSMYLCASSSSSLTGGRAKNIQYFGAGTRLSVL.

In DNA, the CDR3 is TGTGCCAGCAGCCGGGAAGAGAACACTGAAGCTTTCTTT. Protein: CASSREENTEAFF. The chain joins TRBV2 to TRBJ1-1; D is undetermined. Germline V gives CDR1 SNHLY, CDR2 FYNNEI. The ends were cut back, 6 bases at V and 1 base at J, with 9 bases in the middle. This CDR3 is 13 amino acids long.

This rearrangement joins TRBV9 to TRBJ1-3, with D possibly matching TRBD1 (5 bases). Germline V gene sequence: CDR1 SGDLS, CDR2 YYNGEE. This CDR3 spans 16 amino acids. V was cut by 0 bases and J by 4 bases, with 14 bases left in between. In nucleotides, the CDR3 is TGTGCCAGCAGCGTAGCCCCTGGACATTCCGGAAACACCATATATTTT. Translating gives CASSVAPGHSGNTIYF.

The J gene is TRBJ2-3, the V gene TRBV9; 8 bases map to TRBD2. Germline V gives CDR1 SGDLS, CDR2 YYNGEE. After removal of 3 bases from V and 0 bases from J, the junction contained 12 bases not matched to a gene. The CDR3 is 18 amino acids. The DNA for the CDR3 is TGTGCCAGCAGCGCGGGGGGGGGAAGCGGACTTAGCACAGATACGCAGTATTTT. Translation: CASSAGGGSGLSTDTQYF.

This rearrangement joins TRBV29-1 to TRBJ2-5; 13 bases fit TRBD2. V lost 7 bases and J lost 4; bases outside the gene matches: 9. Germline V lookup: CDR1 SQVTM, CDR2 ANQGSEA. The CDR3 runs 15 residues. The CDR3 is CSAGLLAGGGETQYF. DNA of the CDR3: TGCAGCGCTGGGCTACTAGCGGGGGGGGGAGAGACCCAGTACTTC. The entire variable domain, with the rest obtained from reference TRBV29-1 and TRBJ2-5, is as follows: SAVISQKPSRDICQRGTSLTIQCQVDSQVTMMFWYRQQPGQSLTLIATANQGSEATYESGFVIDKFPISRPNLTFSTLTVSNMSPEDSSIYLCSAGLLAGGGETQYFGPGTRLLVL.

The rearrangement links TRBV9 to TRBJ1-1, with D possibly matching TRBD1 (5 bases). Germline V lookup: CDR1 SGDLS, CDR2 YYNGEE. The CDR3 extends over 15 amino acids. V was trimmed by 3 bases and J by 4 bases, leaving 16 bases between them. CDR3 sequence (DNA): TGTGCCAGCAGCGGGGGGTGGGGGAGGGGCACTGAAGCTTTCTTT. Its protein is CASSGGWGRGTEAFF.

The chain links TRBV7-2 to TRBJ2-2, with TRBD2 identical over 7 bases. The V gene end was trimmed by 4 bases and the J gene end by 7 bases; junction bases not matched to a gene: 3. The CDR3 runs to 13 residues. CDR1 and CDR2 from the germline V gene are SGHTA and FQGNSA. In DNA form, the CDR3 reads TGTGCCAGCAGCTGGGGAGGGCTCGGGGAGCTGTTTTTT. Protein product: CASSWGGLGELFF. The whole variable domain, filled in from reference TRBV7-2 and TRBJ2-2, reads GAGVSQSPSNKVTEKGKDVELRCDPISGHTALYWYRQSLGQGLEFLIYFQGNSAPDKSGLPSDRFSAERTGGSVSTLTIQRTQQEDSAVYLCASSWGGLGELFFGEGSRLTVL.

The chain couples TRBV5-4 to TRBJ1-5; 8 positions agree with TRBD1. CDR1 is SGHNT, CDR2 YYREEE, per germline (reference sequence). CDR3 length: 15 residues. Losses at the gene ends were 4 bases for V and 2 bases for J; bases not matched to a gene: 5. The CDR3 coding sequence is TGTGCCAGCAGCGTGACAGGGGACCGCAATCAGCCCCAGCATTTT. The encoded protein is CASSVTGDRNQPQHF.

This chain uses TRBV30 with TRBJ2-5; a weak D match, TRBD2 (7 bases). V dropped 4 bases and J dropped 5 bases, with 20 bases sitting between them. Looked up from germline, CDR1 is GTSNPN and CDR2 is SVGIG (reference sequence). The CDR3 spans 15 residues. The CDR3 protein is CAWTTSRGGRETQYF. The DNA for the CDR3 is TGTGCCTGGACAACTTCCAGGGGAGGGCGTGAGACCCAGTACTTC.

This sequence joins TRBV28 and TRBJ2-7, with a possible D match to TRBD2 (5 bases). With 2 bases removed from V and 6 bases from J, the gap between germline ends came to 8 bases. Germline CDR1 reads MDHEN; CDR2 reads SYDVKM. The CDR3 spans 12 residues. The CDR3: CASSLAAGEQYF. In nucleotides, the CDR3 is TGTGCCAGCAGTTTAGCGGCGGGCGAGCAGTACTTC.

The CDR3 reads CASSSRQGNTGELFF. The DNA of the CDR3 is TGTGCCAGCAGTTCTAGACAGGGGAACACCGGGGAGCTGTTTTTT. The chain links TRBV27 to TRBJ2-2; 7 nucleotides line up with TRBD1. The CDR3 has 15 residues. Germline CDR1 MNHEY, CDR2 SMNVEV (reference sequence). V was pared by 4 bases and J by 1 base, with 3 bases of the junction left unmatched.

The chain carries TRBV7-2 and TRBJ1-1; no reliable D call. This CDR3 has 13 amino acids. Germline V gives CDR1 SGHTA, CDR2 FQGNSA. Trimming took 4 bases from V and 5 from J, leaving 11 bases between them. CDR3 loop: CASSSHPGTEAFF. The CDR3 coding sequence is TGTGCCAGCAGCTCCCATCCGGGGACTGAAGCTTTCTTT. The variable domain in full, completed from reference TRBV7-2 and TRBJ1-1, reads GAGVSQSPSNKVTEKGKDVELRCDPISGHTALYWYRQSLGQGLEFLIYFQGNSAPDKSGLPSDRFSAERTGGSVSTLTIQRTQQEDSAVYLCASSSHPGTEAFFGQGTRLTVV.

This sequence joins TRBV13 and TRBJ1-6, with 7 bases aligning to TRBD1. The CDR3 spans 16 residues. Per germline, CDR1 PRHDT and CDR2 FYEKMQ (reference sequence). Trimming at V came to 5 bases and at J to 3 bases, leaving 7 bases not matched to a gene. The CDR3 nucleotides read TGTGCCAGCAGCGTGTCCGGGACAGTCTATAATTCACCCCTCCACTTT. This encodes CASSVSGTVYNSPLHF.

The CDR3 sequence is CASRPTGGRSGELFF. The CDR3, as DNA: TGTGCCAGCAGACCGACGGGCGGGAGATCCGGGGAGCTGTTTTTT. The rearrangement uses TRBV6-5 and TRBJ2-2; 7 bases align to TRBD2. Germline loops: CDR1 MNHEY, CDR2 SVGAGI. The CDR3 runs 15 residues. V dropped 6 bases and J dropped 6; count of bases not matched to a gene: 10.

The chain couples TRBV7-9 to TRBJ2-2; D perhaps matches TRBD2 (6 bases). The germline V gene encodes CDR1 SEHNR and CDR2 FQNEAQ (reference sequence). V was pared by 2 bases and J by 2 bases, with 18 bases between. This CDR3 contains 18 residues. The CDR3, as DNA: TGTGCCAGCAGCTTAACCGGCTGGGGGGTCCCCAACACCGGGGAGCTGTTTTTT. Translation gives CASSLTGWGVPNTGELFF.

The genes are TRBV2 and TRBJ2-5; TRBD1 aligns across 11 bases. This CDR3 has 15 residues. From germline, CDR1 is SNHLY and CDR2 FYNNEI. Unmatched junction bases numbered 2, after V lost 3 bases and J lost 2 bases. CDR3 residues: CASSDGQGAQETQYF. The CDR3 DNA follows: TGTGCCAGCAGTGACGGACAGGGGGCTCAAGAGACCCAGTACTTC. Full variable domain (outside the CDR3, taken from reference TRBV2 and TRBJ2-5): EPEVTQTPSHQVTQMGQEVILRCVPISNHLYFYWYRQILGQKVEFLVSFYNNEISEKSEIFDDQFSVERPDGSNFTLKIRSTKLEDSAMYFCASSDGQGAQETQYFGPGTRLLVL.

The genes are TRBV5-4 and TRBJ1-2; TRBD1 aligns across 10 bases. Germline CDR1 SGHNT, CDR2 YYREEE (reference sequence). V lost 0 bases, J lost 4 bases, and 6 bases stayed unmatched. The CDR3 covers 16 residues. The CDR3 DNA follows: TGTGCCAGCAGCTTGGGGGGACAGGGGAGAGCCTATGGCTACACCTTC. Its protein product is CASSLGGQGRAYGYTF.

The chain joins TRBV6-1 to TRBJ2-1, with 10 bases aligning to TRBD1. The CDR3 has 14 residues. The germline gives CDR1 MNHNS, CDR2 SASEGT. The CDR3: CAARGQGTGVEQFF. In DNA form, the CDR3 reads TGTGCTGCGAGGGGGCAGGGGACAGGGGTCGAGCAGTTCTTC.

A word on this clone: A read error is likely here: a far larger clone is one base away. The chain has TRBV27 and TRBJ2-1; 7 bases are a match to TRBD2. CDR3 length: 15 residues. Germline CDR1 and CDR2: MNHEY and SMNVEV (reference sequence). With V trimmed by 3 bases and J by 3 bases, 5 bases remained unmatched. CDR3 in amino acids: CASSFRGDCYNEQFF. The CDR3 DNA follows: TGTGCCAGCAGTTTTCGGGGGGACTGCTACAATGAGCAGTTCTTC.

The genes are TRBV10-3 and TRBJ2-7; 7 bases match TRBD1. CDR1 ENHRY and CDR2 SYGVKD come from the germline V gene. Losses at the gene ends were 2 bases for V and 6 bases for J; bases not matched to a gene: 4. The CDR3 covers 13 residues. CDR3 loop: CAISEPQGVEQYF. The CDR3 DNA reads as TGTGCCATCAGTGAGCCCCAGGGGGTCGAGCAGTACTTC.